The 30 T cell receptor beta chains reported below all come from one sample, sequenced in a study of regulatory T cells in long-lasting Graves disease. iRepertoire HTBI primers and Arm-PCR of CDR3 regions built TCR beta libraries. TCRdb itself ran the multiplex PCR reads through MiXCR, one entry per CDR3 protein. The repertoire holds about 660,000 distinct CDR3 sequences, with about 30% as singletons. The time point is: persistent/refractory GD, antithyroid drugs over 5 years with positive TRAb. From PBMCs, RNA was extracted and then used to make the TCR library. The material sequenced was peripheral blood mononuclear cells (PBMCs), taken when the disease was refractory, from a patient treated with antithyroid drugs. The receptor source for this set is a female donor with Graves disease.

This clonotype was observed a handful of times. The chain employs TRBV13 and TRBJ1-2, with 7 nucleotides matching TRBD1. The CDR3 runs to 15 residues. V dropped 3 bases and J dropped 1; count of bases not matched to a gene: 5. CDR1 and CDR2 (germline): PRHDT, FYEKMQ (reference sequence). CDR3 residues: CASSFGTESNYGYTF. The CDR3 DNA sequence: TGTGCCAGCAGCTTTGGGACAGAAAGTAACTATGGCTACACCTTC.

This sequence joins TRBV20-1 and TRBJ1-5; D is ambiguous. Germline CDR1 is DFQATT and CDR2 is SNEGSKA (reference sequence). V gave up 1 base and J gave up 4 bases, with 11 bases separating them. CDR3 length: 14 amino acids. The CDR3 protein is CSARARSPNQPQHF. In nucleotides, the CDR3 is TGCAGTGCTAGAGCGCGCAGCCCGAATCAGCCCCAGCATTTT.

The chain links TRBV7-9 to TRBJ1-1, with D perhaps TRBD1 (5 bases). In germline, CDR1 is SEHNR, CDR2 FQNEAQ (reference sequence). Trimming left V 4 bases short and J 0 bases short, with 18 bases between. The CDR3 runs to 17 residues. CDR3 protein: CASSSPPGHSMNTEAFF. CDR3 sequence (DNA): TGTGCCAGCAGCTCGCCCCCAGGACACAGCATGAACACTGAAGCTTTCTTT.

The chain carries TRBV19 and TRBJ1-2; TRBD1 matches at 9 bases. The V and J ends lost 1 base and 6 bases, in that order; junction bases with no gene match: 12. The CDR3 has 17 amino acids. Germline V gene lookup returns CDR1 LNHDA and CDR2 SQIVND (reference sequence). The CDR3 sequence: CASSIASRTGARDGYTF. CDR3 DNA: TGTGCCAGTAGTATAGCCTCGAGGACAGGGGCCCGTGATGGCTACACCTTC.

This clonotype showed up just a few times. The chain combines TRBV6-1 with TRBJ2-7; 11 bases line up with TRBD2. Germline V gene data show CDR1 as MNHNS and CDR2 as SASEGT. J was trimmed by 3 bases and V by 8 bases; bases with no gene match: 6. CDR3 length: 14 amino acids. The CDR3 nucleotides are TGTGCCAGCCGGACTAGCGGGTTAAACTACGAGCAGTACTTC. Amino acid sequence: CASRTSGLNYEQYF.

CDR3 residues: CASSLIAEVLLQQFF. The DNA of the CDR3 is TGTGCCAGCAGCTTAATCGCGGAGGTCCTTCTTCAGCAGTTCTTC. The gene calls are TRBV7-2 and TRBJ2-1, with D perhaps matching TRBD2 (5 bases). The V gene's germline CDR1 is SGHTA and CDR2 FQGNSA. The V end was cut by 2 bases, the J end by 11 bases, with 19 bases between. CDR3 size: 15 residues.

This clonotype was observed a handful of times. The CDR3 loop is CAISESYLNTEAFF. The CDR3 DNA follows: TGTGCCATCAGTGAGTCGTACCTGAACACTGAAGCTTTCTTT. The chain recombines TRBV10-3 with TRBJ1-1, with D unresolved. The V gene's germline CDR1 is ENHRY and CDR2 SYGVKD. Trimming took off 0 bases at V and 0 bases at J, with 5 bases between the two ends. The CDR3 covers 14 residues.

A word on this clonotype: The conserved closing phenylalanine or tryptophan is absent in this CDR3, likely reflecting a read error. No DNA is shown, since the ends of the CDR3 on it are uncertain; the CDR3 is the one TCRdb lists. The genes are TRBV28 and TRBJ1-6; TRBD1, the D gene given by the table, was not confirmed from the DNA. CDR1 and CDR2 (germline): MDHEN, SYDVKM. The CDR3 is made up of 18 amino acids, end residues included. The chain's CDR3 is CASSLIPGETSYNSPPHL.

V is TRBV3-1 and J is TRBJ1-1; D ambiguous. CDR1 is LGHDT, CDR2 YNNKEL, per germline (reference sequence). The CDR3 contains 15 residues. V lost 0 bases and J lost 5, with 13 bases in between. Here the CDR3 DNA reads TGTGCCAGCAGCCAAGATCTTAGGAGGGAAACTGAAGCTTTCTTT. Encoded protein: CASSQDLRRETEAFF.

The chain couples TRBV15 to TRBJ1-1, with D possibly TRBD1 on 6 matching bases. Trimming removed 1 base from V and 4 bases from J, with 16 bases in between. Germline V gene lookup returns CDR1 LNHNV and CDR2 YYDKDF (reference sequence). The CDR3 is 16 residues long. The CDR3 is CATSRGHGGPSTEAFF. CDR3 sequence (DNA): TGTGCCACCAGCAGAGGTCACGGGGGGCCGAGCACTGAAGCTTTCTTT.

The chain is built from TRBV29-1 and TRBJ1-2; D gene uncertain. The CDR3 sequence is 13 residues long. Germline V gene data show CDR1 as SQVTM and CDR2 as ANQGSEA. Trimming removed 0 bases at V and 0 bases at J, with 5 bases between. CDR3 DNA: TGCAGCGTTGAAGACGGAGCTAACTATGGCTACACCTTC. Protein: CSVEDGANYGYTF.

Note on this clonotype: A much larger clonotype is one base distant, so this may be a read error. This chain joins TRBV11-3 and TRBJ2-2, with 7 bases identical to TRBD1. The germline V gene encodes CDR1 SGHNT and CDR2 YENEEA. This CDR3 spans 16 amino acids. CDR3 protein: CVSSIRTGTNTGELFF. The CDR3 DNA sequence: TGTGTCAGCAGCATTCGGACAGGAACGAACACCGGGGAGCTGTTTTTT. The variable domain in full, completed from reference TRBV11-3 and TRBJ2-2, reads EAGVVQSPRYKIIEKKQPVAFWCNPISGHNTLYWYLQNLGQGPELLIRYENEEAVDDSQLPKDRFSAERLKGVDSTLKIQPAELGDSAVYLCVSSIRTGTNTGELFFGEGSRLTVL.

The CDR3 DNA follows: TGTGCCAGCAGCTCCCAGGCCGGGTTCTCCTCTTATGGCTACACCTTC. It encodes CASSSQAGFSSYGYTF. This chain joins TRBV7-2 and TRBJ1-2; D is unresolved. Trimming cost V 4 bases and J 5 bases, with 20 bases left between them. The CDR3 is 16 amino acids. In germline, CDR1 is SGHTA, CDR2 FQGNSA.

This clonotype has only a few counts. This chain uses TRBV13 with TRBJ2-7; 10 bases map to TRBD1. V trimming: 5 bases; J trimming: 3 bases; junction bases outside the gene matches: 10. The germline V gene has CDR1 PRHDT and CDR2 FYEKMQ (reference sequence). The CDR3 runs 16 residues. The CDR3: CASSPSGQGPGYEQYF. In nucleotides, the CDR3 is TGTGCCAGCAGCCCATCGGGACAGGGGCCTGGCTACGAGCAGTACTTC.

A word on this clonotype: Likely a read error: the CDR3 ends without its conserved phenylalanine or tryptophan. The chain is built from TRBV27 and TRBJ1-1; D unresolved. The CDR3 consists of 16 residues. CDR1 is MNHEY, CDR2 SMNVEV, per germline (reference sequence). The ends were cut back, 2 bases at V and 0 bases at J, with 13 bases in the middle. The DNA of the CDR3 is TGTGCCAGCAGTTTAGTGCGGGTTCGGATGAACACTGAAGCTTTCCTT. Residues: CASSLVRVRMNTEAFL.

The CDR3 region is CASSLLLAREQYF. As DNA, the CDR3 is TGTGCCAGCAGTTTGTTGCTAGCTCGCGAGCAGTACTTC. The rearrangement uses TRBV28 and TRBJ2-7, with D tentatively TRBD2 (5 bases). Trimming took 3 bases from V and 6 from J, leaving 12 bases between them. This CDR3 has 13 residues. Germline V gene lookup returns CDR1 MDHEN and CDR2 SYDVKM.

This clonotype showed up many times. CDR3 region: CASSPPPGANVLTF. The CDR3 DNA reads TGTGCCAGCAGTCCCCCTCCTGGGGCCAACGTCCTGACTTTC. This rearrangement joins TRBV2 to TRBJ2-6; no clear D gene. The V end was cut by 5 bases, the J end by 2 bases, with 7 bases between. This CDR3 is 14 amino acids long. From germline, CDR1 is SNHLY and CDR2 FYNNEI.

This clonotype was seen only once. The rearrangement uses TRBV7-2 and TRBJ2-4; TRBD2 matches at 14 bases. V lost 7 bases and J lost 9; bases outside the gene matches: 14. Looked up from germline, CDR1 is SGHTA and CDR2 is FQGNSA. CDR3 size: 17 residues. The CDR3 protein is CASNTPGTSGRAAIQYF. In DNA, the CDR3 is TGTGCCAGCAACACCCCCGGGACTAGCGGGAGAGCGGCCATTCAGTACTTC.

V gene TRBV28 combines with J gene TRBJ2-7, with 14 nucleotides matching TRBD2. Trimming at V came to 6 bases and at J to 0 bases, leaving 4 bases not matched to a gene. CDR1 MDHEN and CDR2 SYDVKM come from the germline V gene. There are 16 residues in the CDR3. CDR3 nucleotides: TGTGCCAGCAGCGCCGGGACTAGCGGGAGCTCCTACGAGCAGTACTTC. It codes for CASSAGTSGSSYEQYF.

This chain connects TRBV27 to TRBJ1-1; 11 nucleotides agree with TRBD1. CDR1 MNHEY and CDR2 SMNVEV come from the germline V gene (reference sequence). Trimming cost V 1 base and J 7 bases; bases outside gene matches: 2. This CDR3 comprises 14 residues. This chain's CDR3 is CASSLWDRGSEAFF. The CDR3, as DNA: TGTGCCAGCAGTTTATGGGACAGGGGGAGTGAAGCTTTCTTT.

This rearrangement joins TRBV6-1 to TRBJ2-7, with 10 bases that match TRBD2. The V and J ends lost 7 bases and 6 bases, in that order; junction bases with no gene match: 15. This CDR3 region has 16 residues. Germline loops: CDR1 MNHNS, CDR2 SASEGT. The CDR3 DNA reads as TGTGCCAGCACCCTACGGCTGCTAGCGGGAGTAGGCGAGCAGTACTTC. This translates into CASTLRLLAGVGEQYF.

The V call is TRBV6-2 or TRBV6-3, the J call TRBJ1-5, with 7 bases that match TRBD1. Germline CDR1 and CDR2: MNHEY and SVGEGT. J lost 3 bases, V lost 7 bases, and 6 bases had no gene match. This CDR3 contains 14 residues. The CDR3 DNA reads TGTGCCAGCAACCCGGGACAGAACAATCAGCCCCAGCATTTT. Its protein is CASNPGQNNQPQHF.

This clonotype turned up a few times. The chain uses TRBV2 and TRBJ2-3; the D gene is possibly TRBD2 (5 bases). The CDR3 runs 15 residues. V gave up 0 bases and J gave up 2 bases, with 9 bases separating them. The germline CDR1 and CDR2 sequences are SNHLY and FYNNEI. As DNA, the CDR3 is TGTGCCAGCAGTGAAGCTCAGCGGAACACAGATACGCAGTATTTT. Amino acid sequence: CASSEAQRNTDTQYF.

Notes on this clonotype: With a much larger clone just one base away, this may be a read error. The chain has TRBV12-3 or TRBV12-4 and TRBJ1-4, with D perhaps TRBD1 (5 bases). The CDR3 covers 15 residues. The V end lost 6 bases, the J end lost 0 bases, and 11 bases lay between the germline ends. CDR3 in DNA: TGTGCCAGCAGAAGGGGCCGCTCAACTAATGAAAAACTGTTTTTT. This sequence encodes CASRRGRSTNEKLFF.

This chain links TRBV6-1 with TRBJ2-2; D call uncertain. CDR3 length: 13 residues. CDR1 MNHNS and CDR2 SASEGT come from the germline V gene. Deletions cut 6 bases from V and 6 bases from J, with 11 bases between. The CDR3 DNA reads TGTGCCAGCAGCAGAATTGGGGCCGGGGAGCTGTTTTTT. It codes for CASSRIGAGELFF.

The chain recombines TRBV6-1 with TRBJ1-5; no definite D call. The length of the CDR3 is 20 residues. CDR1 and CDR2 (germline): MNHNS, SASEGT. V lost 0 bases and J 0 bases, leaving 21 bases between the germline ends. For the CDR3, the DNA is TGTGCCAGCAGTGAAGCGATCACAGCCGTCGGGTTCGTTAGCAATCAGCCCCAGCATTTT. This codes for CASSEAITAVGFVSNQPQHF.

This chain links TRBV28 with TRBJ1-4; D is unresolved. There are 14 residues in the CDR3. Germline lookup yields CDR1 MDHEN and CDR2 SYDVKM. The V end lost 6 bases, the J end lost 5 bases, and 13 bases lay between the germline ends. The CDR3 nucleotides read TGTGCCAGCAGCACTGAGACGCGAAATGAAAAACTGTTTTTT. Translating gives CASSTETRNEKLFF.

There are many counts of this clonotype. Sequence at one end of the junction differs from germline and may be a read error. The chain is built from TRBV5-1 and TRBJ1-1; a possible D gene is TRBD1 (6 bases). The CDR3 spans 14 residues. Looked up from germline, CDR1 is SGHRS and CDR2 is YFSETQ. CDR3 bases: TGTGCCAGCAGCTTAGTGGGGGCGGACACTGAAGCTTTCTTT. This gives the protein CASSLVGADTEAFF.

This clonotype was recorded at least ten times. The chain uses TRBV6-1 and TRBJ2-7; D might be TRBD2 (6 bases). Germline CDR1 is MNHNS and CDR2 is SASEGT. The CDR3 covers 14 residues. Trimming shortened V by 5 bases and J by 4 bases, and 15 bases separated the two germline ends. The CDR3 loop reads CASSTLEGGYEQYF. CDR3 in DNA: TGTGCCAGCAGTACCCTGGAGGGTGGGTACGAGCAGTACTTC.

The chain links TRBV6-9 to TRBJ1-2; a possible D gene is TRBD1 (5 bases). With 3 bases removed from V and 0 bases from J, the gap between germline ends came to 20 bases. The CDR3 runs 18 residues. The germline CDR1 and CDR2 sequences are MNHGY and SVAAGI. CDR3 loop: CASSYGAPVLGTNYGYTF. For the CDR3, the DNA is TGTGCCAGCAGTTACGGGGCCCCAGTTCTAGGAACTAACTATGGCTACACCTTC.